The rows below give T cell receptor beta chains drawn from one sample of a study of blood T cell repertoires in COVID-19. Sequencing was performed with immunoSEQ multiplex PCR; in TCRdb, only in-frame clones are kept and a portion is missing. The sample lists under 140,000 clones; roughly 82% were seen once. The source material was peripheral blood. The receptor set was obtained from a woman between 55 and 75 years old with acute or convalescent COVID-19. Each CDR3 is given with its conserved first and last residue. A D gene is named only where the DNA matches it firmly. Only part of the rows carry a size: once, few, many, or a class if the clone is expanded.

.	TRBD1	TRBV5-1	TRBJ1-6	TGCGCCAGCAGCCCCGTGACAGGGGATGGCAATTCACCCCTCCACTTT	CASSPVTGDGNSPLHF
.	.	TRBV6-2/TRBV6-3	TRBJ2-3	TGTGCCAGCAGTTACCGCGGACGGCGGGGCACAGATACGCAGTATTTT	CASSYRGRRGTDTQYF
.	TRBD1	TRBV2	TRBJ1-1	TGTGCCATCGCGGAAAGGGACAGGAAGAACACTGAAGCTTTCTTT	CAIAERDRKNTEAFF
.	TRBD2	TRBV5-1	TRBJ2-7	TGCGCCAGCAGCTTGGTGGCTAGCGGGACCACCTACGAGCAGTACTTC	CASSLVASGTTYEQYF
.	TRBD1	TRBV4-3	TRBJ1-6	TGCGCCAGCAGCCCCGGACAGGATGTTTCACCCCTCCACTTT	CASSPGQDVSPLHF
.	.	TRBV12-3/TRBV12-4	TRBJ1-6	TGTGCCAGCAGCTCCCTCAGGAATTCACCCCTCCACTTT	CASSSLRNSPLHF
.	TRBD2	TRBV6-1	TRBJ2-3	TGTGCCAGCAGTGAGTTCGCGGCTAGCGGGGGGAGCACAGATACGCAGTATTTT	CASSEFAASGGSTDTQYF
once	.	TRBV7-3	TRBJ2-5	TGTGCCAGCAGCCCGCTCACGGGGGAGACCCAGTACTTC	CASSPLTGETQYF
few	TRBD1	TRBV4-3	TRBJ1-3	TGCGCCAGCAGCCAAGTTAGGGGGACAGCACCCGGAAACACCATATATTTT	CASSQVRGTAPGNTIYF
.	.	TRBV19	TRBJ2-2	TGTGCCAGTAAGCCACCGAACACCGGGGAGCTGTTTTTT	CASKPPNTGELFF
.	.	TRBV4-3	TRBJ1-1	TGCGCCAGCAGCCAAGATGGCAAGACTGAAGCTTTCTTT	CASSQDGKTEAFF
.	.	TRBV6-1	TRBJ2-7	TGTGCCAGCAGTGAAGCCGGCTACGAGCAGTACTTC	CASSEAGYEQYF
.	TRBD1	TRBV19	TRBJ1-1	TGTGCCAGTAACCCCGGGACAGGGGGGAAAAAAGCTTTCTTT	CASNPGTGGKKAFF
.	.	TRBV5-1	TRBJ2-5	TGCGCCAGCTCCACCCAGGGAGGAGAGACCCAGTACTTC	CASSTQGGETQYF
.	.	TRBV30	TRBJ2-3	TGTGCCTGGACCTCTCCCCCGACTCCTCCCTGGACAGATACGCAGTATTTT	CAWTSPPTPPWTDTQYF
.	TRBD1	TRBV5-6	TRBJ1-2	TGTGCCAGCAGCTTGTATGCAGGGGGCTTGCCTAACTATGGCTACACCTTC	CASSLYAGGLPNYGYTF
.	TRBD2	TRBV4-1	TRBJ2-3	TGCGCCAGCAGCCAATATTCGGGGGGGCCTGCAGATACGCAGTATTTT	CASSQYSGGPADTQYF
.	.	TRBV5-5	TRBJ2-2	TGTGCCAGCAGCTTGATGGAGGGCACCGGGGAGCTGTTTTTT	CASSLMEGTGELFF
.	.	TRBV4-3	TRBJ2-3	TGCGCCAGCAGCCAAGATTTGGGAATATGGGGAGGCACAGATACGCAGTATTTT	CASSQDLGIWGGTDTQYF
once	TRBD2	TRBV4-3	TRBJ2-5	TGCGCCAGCAGCCAAGCAGCGCGGGGGGGCGGAGAGACCCAGTACTTC	CASSQAARGGGETQYF
.	.	TRBV24-1	TRBJ1-4	TGTGCCACCAGTTACGAGGGTGAAAAACTGTTTTTT	CATSYEGEKLFF
.	TRBD1	TRBV2	TRBJ2-7	TGTGCCAGCAGTGCAACAGGGGGTTACGAGCAGTACTTC	CASSATGGYEQYF
once	TRBD2	TRBV7-2	TRBJ2-7	TGTGCCAGCAGCCCCCGGGGGGGGACCTACGAGCAGTACTTC	CASSPRGGTYEQYF
.	.	TRBV5-1	TRBJ1-2	TGCGCCAGCAGCTTGGGGCAGAACTATGGCTACACCTTC	CASSLGQNYGYTF